The source of this T cell receptor (beta chain) is a study of blood T cell repertoires in COVID-19 (TCRdb year 2020). About the full investigation: Samples from collaborators originated in the United States, Italy and Spain and spanned both the acute and convalescent phases of COVID-19. The material from the prospective study consisted of cDNA or gDNA derived from T cells, B-cell-depleted T cells, or PBMCs. Subjects who had been exposed to COVID-19, were actively infected with it, or had recovered from it provided the deeply sampled blood TCRbeta repertoires that made up the dataset. The repertoires were released in a freely available public database meant as a resource for research on the immune response to SARS-CoV-2. Samples came from the ongoing ImmuneRACE study (first 160 participants) plus 1,254 subjects from 6 global collaborators. Nearly every sample came with metadata listing a de-identified subject ID, COVID-19 status, age in years and sex. Where HLA class I and class II types were available, the types were taken from metadata supplied by the sample provider, not from assay-based typing. Results the study describes overall, beyond this receptor: The quantity of clinical and demographic metadata differed by source and by participant and was supplied without curation.

At one collaborating source in Seattle, patients were enrolled during active infection and were followed longitudinally through the course of disease. Each collaborating institution followed its own protocols to collect whole blood in K2EDTA tubes. For TCRbeta analysis, collaborators shipped samples as frozen whole blood, isolated PBMCs, or DNA extracted from either of those sample types. The germline V gene provides CDR1 SGHTA and CDR2 FQGNSA. The V end loses 4 bases and the J end loses 7 bases, and a stretch of 12 bases separates them. From the cysteine up to the phenylalanine, the CDR3 has a length of 13 residues. CDR3 DNA only is kept here, 39 bases in frame from base 1. The immunoSEQ Assay, a bias-controlled multiplex PCR, was used to amplify TCRbeta CDR3 regions from genomic DNA. The source study handled its data this way. Nucleated cell counts per sample were estimated from amplification of reference gene primers within the assay. To quantify the absolute abundance of each unique TCRbeta CDR3 rearrangement, sequence reads were collapsed and filtered. For each sample, productive Simpson clonality was calculated as the square root of Simpson's diversity index across productive rearrangements. In its TCRdb copy, this immuneACCESS table keeps in-frame sequences only and misses some clones. Where compared with another copy, unresolved V genes explain less than half of these, and the others have no known cause. Clone size and the V and J calls come from that table; the DNA yielded D and trimming. The sample table contains about 480,000 clones; only one count was recorded for 70% to 90% of them. The ten largest clones capture around 8% of the sample.

Details on this clone: Its cognate antigen has yet to be identified. There are no base qualities to consult, and no much larger clone falls within one base.

Material for sequencing was peripheral blood. The V and J segments used are TRBV7-2 and TRBJ2-3, with the D gene too uncertain to name. The receptor comes from a woman in her fifties or sixties with COVID-19, enrolled during active disease. The bases read TGTGCCAGCAGCTCCTTGCTCGGGTATACGCAGTATTTT. Its amino acids are CASSSLLGYTQYF.